Listed below are T cell receptor beta chains from one sample, sequenced in a study of cytomegalovirus exposure and HLA in healthy donors. Libraries were prepared by immunoSEQ multiplex PCR; TCRdb keeps only in-frame clonotypes and omits some of them. The sample comprises 100,000 to 150,000 clones, 80% of which are singletons, and more than 1% rests with the top ten. Sequenced material: PBMCs. The receptors originated from a female donor in good health and CMV-seronegative. CDR3s include the opening cysteine and the closing phenylalanine or tryptophan. The D gene is left open where the match is weak. Clone size is stated in some rows and not others, as once, few, many or a class when expanded.

d_call	clone_size	v_call	j_call	cdr3_aa	cdr3_nt
.	.	TRBV5-1	TRBJ2-3	CASSSGSGVDTQYF	TGCGCCAGCAGCTCTGGGAGTGGGGTCGATACGCAGTATTTT
TRBD2	.	TRBV5-1	TRBJ2-7	CASRLAGGKITTYEQYF	TGCGCCAGCAGGCTGGCGGGGGGTAAAATAACGACCTACGAGCAGTACTTC
.	.	TRBV28	TRBJ2-7	CASSGQIYEQYF	TGTGCCAGCAGTGGGCAGATCTACGAGCAGTACTTC
.	.	TRBV2	TRBJ2-3	CASRQQGGTDTQYF	TGTGCCAGCAGGCAACAGGGAGGGACAGATACGCAGTATTTT
.	.	TRBV29-1	TRBJ1-4	CSVEDGDEKLFF	TGCAGCGTTGAAGACGGTGATGAAAAACTGTTTTTT
TRBD2	.	TRBV7-6	TRBJ2-5	CASSLGGLALETQYF	TGTGCCAGCAGCTTGGGGGGACTAGCCTTAGAGACCCAGTACTTC
.	.	TRBV28	TRBJ2-1	CASSLIALSSHNEQFF	TGTGCCAGCAGTCTAATAGCGTTAAGCTCCCACAATGAGCAGTTCTTC
TRBD1	.	TRBV5-1	TRBJ2-1	CASNDRGRNEQFF	TGCGCCAGCAACGACAGGGGGCGAAATGAGCAGTTCTTC
.	.	TRBV5-4	TRBJ1-2	CASSLTSAAYGYTF	TGTGCCAGCAGCTTAACATCAGCGGCCTATGGCTACACCTTC
.	.	TRBV10-3	TRBJ2-7	CAISEPGRNYEQYF	TGTGCCATCAGTGAGCCCGGCAGGAACTACGAGCAGTACTTC
.	.	TRBV6-5	TRBJ1-2	CASSYSPGTYGYIF	TGTGCCAGCAGTTACTCGCCAGGCACCTATGGCTACATCTTC
TRBD1	.	TRBV6-5	TRBJ1-2	CASNQQGALYGYTF	TGTGCCAGCAACCAACAGGGGGCTCTCTATGGCTACACCTTC
.	.	TRBV2	TRBJ1-2	CASSASYGYTF	TGTGCCAGCAGTGCTAGCTATGGCTACACCTTC
.	.	TRBV6-5	TRBJ1-3	CASSPDSGNTIYF	TGTGCCAGCAGTCCGGACAGTGGAAACACCATATATTTT
.	.	TRBV7-9	TRBJ1-2	CASSLEAGTHYGYTF	TGTGCCAGCAGCTTAGAGGCAGGAACTCACTATGGCTACACCTTC
.	.	TRBV6-5	TRBJ1-1	CASRWQLNTEAFF	TGTGCCAGCAGGTGGCAATTGAACACTGAAGCTTTCTTT
TRBD1	few	TRBV28	TRBJ2-2	CASSSLEGAPTGELFF	TGTGCCAGCAGCTCACTCGAGGGGGCGCCCACCGGGGAGCTGTTTTTT
TRBD2	.	TRBV6-5	TRBJ2-5	CASSGTSGKETQYF	TGTGCCAGCAGCGGGACTAGCGGGAAGGAGACCCAGTACTTC
.	.	TRBV4-1	TRBJ2-7	CASSQGRGPNEQYF	TGCGCCAGCAGCCAAGGGAGGGGGCCCAACGAGCAGTACTTC
.	.	TRBV19	TRBJ1-5	CASSMVPRAGDQPQHF	TGTGCCAGTAGTATGGTCCCCAGGGCGGGGGATCAGCCCCAGCATTTT
.	.	TRBV10-3	TRBJ1-2	CAISSGENYGYTF	TGTGCCATCAGTTCGGGGGAGAACTATGGCTACACCTTC
TRBD2	few	TRBV10-1	TRBJ2-3	CASSGTSGDTSTDTQYF	TGCGCCAGCAGTGGGACTAGCGGGGACACTAGCACAGATACGCAGTATTTT
.	.	TRBV5-1	TRBJ2-7	CASSLDEGFHYEQYF	TGCGCCAGCAGCTTGGACGAGGGTTTCCACTACGAGCAGTACTTC
TRBD1	few	TRBV2	TRBJ2-7	CASLQGPSFYEQYF	TGTGCCAGCCTACAGGGGCCGAGTTTCTACGAGCAGTACTTC
.	.	TRBV28	TRBJ2-3	CASSQSTDTQYF	TGTGCCAGCAGCCAGAGCACAGATACGCAGTATTTT
.	.	TRBV2	TRBJ2-5	CASGTLRETQYF	TGTGCCAGCGGGACACTGAGAGAGACCCAGTACTTC
.	.	TRBV7-3	TRBJ2-5	CASSRDQGETQYF	TGTGCCAGCAGCAGGGACCAGGGGGAGACCCAGTACTTC
.	.	TRBV4-1	TRBJ2-5	CASSLLEGGETQYF	TGCGCCAGCAGCCTCCTCGAGGGCGGAGAGACCCAGTACTTC
TRBD1	.	TRBV23-1	TRBJ1-4	CASSQPYRGAEEDEKLFF	TGCGCCAGCAGTCAACCTTACAGGGGCGCGGAAGAAGATGAAAAACTGTTTTTT
.	.	TRBV12-2	TRBJ1-2	CASRRGGPSYGYTF	TGTGCAAGTCGCCGAGGGGGCCCCTCCTATGGCTACACCTTC
.	.	TRBV4-1	TRBJ1-5	CASSHPPQHSNQPQHF	TGCGCCAGCAGCCATCCTCCACAGCATAGCAATCAGCCCCAGCATTTT
.	.	TRBV18	TRBJ2-7	CASSTTSTSYEQYF	TGTGCCAGCTCAACTACTAGTACCTCCTACGAGCAGTACTTC
.	.	TRBV15	TRBJ1-6	CATSRSSYNSPLHF	TGTGCCACCAGCCGGAGCTCCTATAATTCACCCCTCCACTTT
.	once	TRBV18	TRBJ1-1	CASSPGLKGRVNTEAFF	TGTGCCAGCTCACCGGGCCTTAAGGGCAGGGTGAACACTGAAGCTTTCTTT
.	few	TRBV20-1	TRBJ2-3	CSALIRDTQYF	TGCAGTGCCTTGATTCGGGATACGCAGTATTTT
.	.	TRBV5-5	TRBJ2-7	CASSLEWDITYEQYF	TGTGCCAGCAGCTTGGAATGGGACATAACCTACGAGCAGTACTTC
.	.	TRBV6-1	TRBJ1-2	CASSEGTANYGYTF	TGTGCCAGCAGTGAAGGGACAGCTAACTATGGCTACACCTTC
TRBD2	.	TRBV7-9	TRBJ2-3	CASSLGGWVAGGLADTQYF	TGTGCCAGCAGCTTAGGAGGGTGGGTAGCGGGGGGGCTGGCAGATACGCAGTATTTT
.	.	TRBV7-2	TRBJ2-7	CASSLAAGVHEQYF	TGTGCCAGCAGCCTGGCGGCTGGCGTCCACGAGCAGTACTTC
TRBD1	.	TRBV4-1	TRBJ1-4	CASSYRDRGVTNEKLFF	TGCGCCAGCAGCTACCGGGACAGGGGAGTAACTAATGAAAAACTGTTTTTT
TRBD2	.	TRBV4-1	TRBJ2-3	CASSRTGGAGGTDTQYF	TGCGCCAGCAGCCGCACAGGAGGAGCGGGGGGGACAGATACGCAGTATTTT
TRBD2	.	TRBV30	TRBJ2-7	CAWSVPWGGYEQYF	TGTGCCTGGAGTGTACCCTGGGGGGGCTACGAGCAGTACTTC
.	.	TRBV4-2	TRBJ1-2	CASSQDSASGYTF	TGTGCCAGCAGCCAAGATAGCGCGAGTGGCTACACCTTC
.	.	TRBV5-1	TRBJ1-1	CASSLANRDTEAFF	TGCGCCAGCAGCTTGGCGAACAGGGACACTGAAGCTTTCTTT
TRBD1	.	TRBV11-1	TRBJ1-1	CASSLNRGRVEAFF	TGTGCCAGCAGTTTAAACAGGGGACGCGTCGAAGCTTTCTTT